This section outlines one TCR beta chain sequence together with its context. These data come from a study of shared clonotypes between healthy human individuals. The CDR3 runs to 13 residues. Germline V gene sequence: CDR1 LNHDA, CDR2 SQIVND (reference sequence). Trimming shortened V by 2 bases and J by 6 bases, and 11 bases separated the two germline ends. Measured with immunoSEQ multiplex PCR; TCRdb has only the in-frame clones, and not every one. This table holds 1.6 million or so clones, approximately 98.5% found once. The clonotype comes from a man younger than 40 in good health. V usage is TRBV19 and J usage is TRBJ2-7; D remains unclear. Sequenced input: naive CD4+ T cells sorted from blood. Subset meaning: CD45RA+ positively selected. CDR3 coding DNA: TGTGCCAGTAGTATAAAGAGCTCGTCCGAGCAGTACTTC. It is translated as CASSIKSSSEQYF.